These T cell receptor beta chains were read from a single sample in a study of Tregs in tolerant kidney transplant recipients. Clones were sequenced by immunoSEQ multiplex PCR, and TCRdb holds only the in-frame ones, with some missing. The sample lists about 90,000 clones; roughly 93% were seen once. The source material was CD4+ T cells from blood (PBMCs), sampled 12 months after the transplant. Receptor source: a human patient who received a combined kidney and bone marrow transplant. The graft donor may account for some of the T cells. The conserved cysteine and the conserved F or W are not part of the CDR3 here. Fields, in order: V gene, J gene, CDR3 protein.

TRBV7-2	TRBJ2-7	ASSSVTGGDYEQY
TRBV14	TRBJ2-1	ASSQDPTGRQGFYNEQF
TRBV19	TRBJ2-3	ASSFLAGRGDTQY
TRBV21-1	TRBJ1-2	ASSKGGGSPNYGYT
TRBV19	TRBJ2-7	ASAPRDRGDEQY
TRBV5-1	TRBJ1-4	ASRRSRDSEKLF
TRBV7-3	TRBJ2-3	ASTKTGANTDTQY
TRBV11-3	TRBJ2-7	ASSSSGRESSEQY
TRBV7-2	TRBJ2-1	ASSRSGTGRGNEQF
TRBV14	TRBJ2-7	ASSHLMGAPVYEQY
TRBV9	TRBJ2-1	ASSRAIGEGDNEQF
TRBV15	TRBJ2-7	ATSRTESYEQY
TRBV19	TRBJ1-2	ASIASYRGGYT
TRBV7-9	TRBJ2-1	ASSLRGTGRGNEQF
TRBV6-4	TRBJ2-2	ASSASRRKREQKGSTGELF
TRBV18	TRBJ1-2	ASSPGNGGQGYGYT
TRBV9	TRBJ2-3	ASAAGRRTDTQY
TRBV27	TRBJ2-5	ASRAGTGSPQETQY
TRBV16	TRBJ1-2	ASSPVQVSNYGYT
TRBV6-1	TRBJ1-1	ASSESSAGNTEAF
TRBV4-2	TRBJ2-1	ASSQEHSGGGNEQF
TRBV7-9	NA	ASSLGTEVTYEQY
TRBV10-3	TRBJ2-3	AASKAGGTLGTDTQY
TRBV11-2	TRBJ2-7	ASSLEIDAGVVEQY
TRBV11-2	TRBJ2-5	ASSLGGRAQY
TRBV18	TRBJ2-7	ASSPTPSSYEQY
TRBV4-1	TRBJ1-6	ASSQDPPSSSYNSPLH
TRBV9	TRBJ2-1	ASSPDGTSGRKQF
TRBV25-1	TRBJ2-1	ASTFSGTSGRYNEQF
TRBV5-6	TRBJ2-4	ASSLIGTTRHIQY
TRBV19	TRBJ1-2	ASSTPAGYGYT
TRBV7-2	TRBJ2-2	ASTGGGGGELF
TRBV11-3	TRBJ2-3	ASSPGRGASTQY
TRBV2	TRBJ2-5	ASRLGQQETQY
TRBV4-1	NA	ASSQVWETSGSYEQY
TRBV19	TRBJ1-5	ASSITGQGSQPQH
TRBV7-9	TRBJ1-1	ASSLGQRTEAF
TRBV28	TRBJ1-3	ASSFGSGNTIY
TRBV18	TRBJ1-5	ATGTNSNQPQH
TRBV5-4	TRBJ2-3	ASSSQAGGPDDTQY
TRBV7-6	TRBJ1-2	ASSSLGGGIGYT
TRBV7-5	TRBJ2-1	VRSRPRNEQF
TRBV5-1	TRBJ2-7	ASSSLGGNYEQY
TRBV4-2	TRBJ2-1	ASSLQRGGQDEQF
TRBV29-1	TRBJ2-3	SVPTVFWTDTQY
TRBV14	TRBJ2-5	ASSQYPRGVQETQY
TRBV5-1	TRBJ1-1	ASSPQGNNEAF
TRBV19	TRBJ1-5	ASSTRDSAKH
TRBV10-1	TRBJ2-2	ASNPTSGKKTGELF
TRBV19	TRBJ1-4	ASRSATNEKLF
TRBV18	TRBJ2-6	ASSPGQGFSGANVLT